The rows below give T cell receptor beta chains drawn from one sample of a study of early T cells in non-severe SARS-CoV-2 infection. TCRdb called the 5' RACE reads again in MiXCR, with one record for every CDR3 protein. The sample carries roughly 53,000 distinct CDR3 sequences, approximately 10% recorded once. Sample: whole blood. These receptors came from an adult who was a healthcare worker with PCR-confirmed SARS-CoV-2 infection or an uninfected control (not recorded which). Both conserved end residues are part of each CDR3. A D gene is named only where the DNA matches it firmly. The size of a clone is reported for some rows only, either as once, few or many, or as a class for expanded clones.

D gene: -; J gene: TRBJ1-6; V gene: TRBV18; clone size: -; CDR3 protein: CASSPDAGDSPLHF; CDR3 DNA: TGTGCCAGCTCACCAGACGCAGGGGATTCACCCCTCCACTTT
D gene: -; J gene: TRBJ1-3; V gene: TRBV9; clone size: many; CDR3 protein: CASSRTTAFSGNTIYF; CDR3 DNA: TGTGCCAGCAGCAGAACCACGGCCTTCTCTGGAAACACCATATATTTT
D gene: TRBD1; J gene: TRBJ1-1; V gene: TRBV10-3; clone size: few; CDR3 protein: CAISGDRDTEAFF; CDR3 DNA: TGTGCCATCAGTGGGGACAGGGACACTGAAGCTTTCTTT
D gene: -; J gene: TRBJ1-1; V gene: TRBV20-1; clone size: many; CDR3 protein: CSARDRMNTEAFF; CDR3 DNA: TGCAGTGCCCGGGACCGAATGAACACTGAAGCTTTCTTT
D gene: -; J gene: TRBJ1-1; V gene: TRBV5-4; clone size: few; CDR3 protein: CASSLVLDRNTEAFF; CDR3 DNA: TGTGCCAGCAGCTTGGTCCTAGACAGGAACACTGAAGCTTTCTTT
D gene: -; J gene: TRBJ1-1; V gene: TRBV7-9; clone size: -; CDR3 protein: CASSFGGATEAFF; CDR3 DNA: TGTGCCAGCAGCTTCGGCGGGGCAACTGAAGCTTTCTTT
D gene: -; J gene: TRBJ2-4; V gene: TRBV20-1; clone size: few; CDR3 protein: CSAALQEDIQYF; CDR3 DNA: TGCAGTGCTGCGCTACAGGAGGACATTCAGTACTTC
D gene: -; J gene: TRBJ2-3; V gene: TRBV23-1; clone size: few; CDR3 protein: CASSLQGTADTQYF; CDR3 DNA: TGCGCCAGCAGCCTACAGGGTACGGCAGATACGCAGTATTTT
D gene: -; J gene: TRBJ2-2; V gene: TRBV18; clone size: few; CDR3 protein: CASSGSPGELFF; CDR3 DNA: TGTGCCAGCTCGGGGTCCCCCGGGGAGCTGTTTTTT
D gene: -; J gene: TRBJ2-1; V gene: TRBV7-9; clone size: few; CDR3 protein: CASSPLGLQGNEQFF; CDR3 DNA: TGTGCCAGCAGCCCCTTGGGGCTCCAGGGGAATGAGCAGTTCTTC
D gene: TRBD2; J gene: TRBJ2-7; V gene: TRBV5-1; clone size: -; CDR3 protein: CASSPSTGEGEQYF; CDR3 DNA: TGCGCCAGCAGCCCGTCCACGGGGGAGGGCGAGCAGTACTTC
D gene: -; J gene: TRBJ1-2; V gene: TRBV7-9; clone size: -; CDR3 protein: CASSPSTNYGYTF; CDR3 DNA: TGTGCCAGCAGCCCCAGCACTAACTATGGCTACACCTTC
D gene: -; J gene: TRBJ1-3; V gene: TRBV7-9; clone size: few; CDR3 protein: CASSRPRETGNTIYF; CDR3 DNA: TGTGCCAGCAGCCGTCCTCGCGAAACTGGAAACACCATATATTTT
D gene: -; J gene: TRBJ1-4; V gene: TRBV7-9; clone size: -; CDR3 protein: CASSPQGEEGKLFF; CDR3 DNA: TGTGCCAGCAGCCCCCAAGGGGAGGAGGGAAAACTGTTTTTT
D gene: -; J gene: TRBJ2-1; V gene: TRBV7-8; clone size: -; CDR3 protein: CASSSSLAGGFNEQFF; CDR3 DNA: TGTGCCAGCAGCTCCTCCCTAGCCGGGGGATTCAATGAGCAGTTCTTC
D gene: -; J gene: TRBJ2-1; V gene: TRBV3-1; clone size: -; CDR3 protein: CASSQTPNEQFF; CDR3 DNA: TGTGCCAGCAGCCAGACACCAAATGAGCAGTTCTTC
D gene: -; J gene: TRBJ2-1; V gene: TRBV7-9; clone size: few; CDR3 protein: CASSLALWKDF; CDR3 DNA: TGTGCCAGCAGCTTAGCCCTTTGGAAGGACTTC
D gene: TRBD2; J gene: TRBJ2-5; V gene: TRBV7-2; clone size: few; CDR3 protein: CASSVLAGDQETQYF; CDR3 DNA: TGTGCCAGCAGCGTACTAGCGGGGGACCAAGAGACCCAGTACTTC
D gene: -; J gene: TRBJ2-6; V gene: TRBV9; clone size: -; CDR3 protein: CASSPDLANVLTF; CDR3 DNA: TGTGCCAGCAGCCCCGACTTGGCCAACGTCCTGACTTTC
D gene: -; J gene: TRBJ2-7; V gene: TRBV5-1; clone size: few; CDR3 protein: CASSFRTGTSSYEQYF; CDR3 DNA: TGCGCCAGCAGCTTCCGAACCGGGACGTCCTCCTACGAGCAGTACTTC
D gene: -; J gene: TRBJ2-4; V gene: TRBV5-1; clone size: -; CDR3 protein: CASSPGGSKNIQYF; CDR3 DNA: TGCGCCAGCAGCCCTGGGGGGAGCAAAAACATTCAGTACTTC
D gene: TRBD1; J gene: TRBJ1-1; V gene: TRBV3-1; clone size: -; CDR3 protein: CASSQGFAGGLAFF; CDR3 DNA: TGTGCCAGCAGCCAAGGATTCGCAGGGGGATTAGCTTTCTTT
D gene: -; J gene: TRBJ2-5; V gene: TRBV7-2; clone size: many; CDR3 protein: CASSLGEETQYF; CDR3 DNA: TGTGCCAGCAGCTTAGGAGAAGAGACCCAGTACTTC
D gene: TRBD2; J gene: TRBJ2-1; V gene: TRBV10-2; clone size: -; CDR3 protein: CASSGLSSGGADEQFF; CDR3 DNA: TGCGCCAGCAGTGGGTTGTCGAGCGGGGGGGCCGATGAGCAGTTCTTC
D gene: -; J gene: TRBJ1-4; V gene: TRBV4-2; clone size: few; CDR3 protein: CASSQLWGQNEKLFF; CDR3 DNA: TGTGCCAGCAGCCAGTTATGGGGACAAAATGAAAAACTGTTTTTT
D gene: -; J gene: TRBJ1-1; V gene: TRBV3-1; clone size: -; CDR3 protein: CASSQLRGAVGFGVFF; CDR3 DNA: TGTGCCAGCAGCCAGCTAAGAGGGGCGGTGGGATTTGGTGTTTTCTTT
D gene: -; J gene: TRBJ2-7; V gene: TRBV7-9; clone size: few; CDR3 protein: CASSARDNYEQYF; CDR3 DNA: TGTGCCAGCAGCGCCCGGGATAACTACGAGCAGTACTTC
D gene: TRBD1; J gene: TRBJ1-2; V gene: TRBV19; clone size: many; CDR3 protein: CASSRQGDGYTF; CDR3 DNA: TGTGCCAGTAGTCGACAGGGAGATGGCTACACCTTC
D gene: -; J gene: TRBJ2-5; V gene: TRBV3-1; clone size: many; CDR3 protein: CASSLTAAETQYF; CDR3 DNA: TGTGCCAGCAGCCTCACAGCGGCGGAGACCCAGTACTTC
D gene: -; J gene: TRBJ2-5; V gene: TRBV7-6; clone size: many; CDR3 protein: CASSLELAGNQETQYF; CDR3 DNA: TGTGCCAGCAGCTTAGAATTGGCGGGAAATCAAGAGACCCAGTACTTC
D gene: TRBD2; J gene: TRBJ2-7; V gene: TRBV3-1; clone size: -; CDR3 protein: CASSMLTGTRAGYEQYF; CDR3 DNA: TGTGCCAGCAGCATGCTCACCGGGACTAGAGCCGGATACGAGCAGTACTTC
D gene: -; J gene: TRBJ1-5; V gene: TRBV3-1; clone size: few; CDR3 protein: CASSGSRGPNQPQHF; CDR3 DNA: TGTGCCAGCAGCGGCAGCAGGGGTCCAAATCAGCCCCAGCATTTT
D gene: TRBD1; J gene: TRBJ2-2; V gene: TRBV19; clone size: -; CDR3 protein: CASSTQQGAGELLF; CDR3 DNA: TGTGCCAGTAGTACTCAACAGGGGGCCGGGGAGCTGCTTTTT
D gene: -; J gene: TRBJ2-1; V gene: TRBV20-1; clone size: many; CDR3 protein: CSACDYSSYNEQFF; CDR3 DNA: TGCAGTGCCTGTGACTACAGCTCCTACAATGAGCAGTTCTTC
D gene: TRBD2; J gene: TRBJ2-3; V gene: TRBV3-1; clone size: many; CDR3 protein: CASSVKKQSGGTTDTQYF; CDR3 DNA: TGTGCCAGCTCGGTCAAGAAGCAGAGCGGGGGGACCACAGATACGCAGTATTTT
D gene: -; J gene: TRBJ1-4; V gene: TRBV5-1; clone size: few; CDR3 protein: CASSLDAGEKLFF; CDR3 DNA: TGCGCCAGCAGCTTGGATGCCGGAGAAAAACTGTTTTTT
D gene: -; J gene: TRBJ1-6; V gene: TRBV18; clone size: -; CDR3 protein: CASSPRQGDNSPLHF; CDR3 DNA: TGTGCCAGCTCACCAAGGCAGGGCGATAATTCACCCCTCCACTTT
D gene: TRBD1; J gene: TRBJ2-7; V gene: TRBV12-3/TRBV12-4; clone size: few; CDR3 protein: CASSTGTGISYEQYF; CDR3 DNA: TGTGCCAGCAGTACCGGGACAGGTATCTCCTACGAGCAGTACTTC
D gene: -; J gene: TRBJ1-1; V gene: TRBV18; clone size: few; CDR3 protein: CASSAGSGVYTEAFF; CDR3 DNA: TGTGCCAGCTCTGCAGGGTCGGGGGTTTACACTGAAGCTTTCTTT
D gene: TRBD2; J gene: TRBJ2-3; V gene: TRBV13; clone size: many; CDR3 protein: CASSLRVAGAPIDTQYF; CDR3 DNA: TGTGCCAGCAGCTTAAGGGTAGCGGGGGCCCCTATTGATACGCAGTATTTT
D gene: -; J gene: TRBJ2-3; V gene: TRBV2; clone size: many; CDR3 protein: CASGTREAQYF; CDR3 DNA: TGTGCCAGCGGAACCCGAGAGGCGCAGTATTTT